This T cell receptor (beta chain) was recorded in a study of T cell repertoires in cytomegalovirus infection. The overall study: Epitope selection comprised recently identified HLA-C-restricted CMV epitopes and well-studied HLA-B-restricted CMV epitopes.

Turning to this clonotype: Its antigen is unknown.

A single record per CDR3 protein comes from TCRdb applying MiXCR to the reads. The top ten clones hold 9.5% to 15% of a sample with fewer than 950,000 distinct CDR3 sequences, approximately 30% of them seen once. This CDR3 region has 17 residues. The V and J ends lost 1 base and 0 bases, in that order; junction bases with no gene match: 5. Germline CDR1 is SGHNT and CDR2 is YYREEE (reference sequence). The source was cultured CD8+ T cells from PBMCs, collected from culture after CMV antigen stimulation. V gene TRBV5-4 combines with J gene TRBJ2-1; 9 bases align to TRBD2. The source is a human donor in good health (CMV status not recorded). Some clones in this sample may be carry-over from other donors' samples. The CDR3 DNA is TGTGCCAGCAGCTTGAGTAGCGGGGGCCTCTCCTACAATGAGCAGTTCTTC. Amino acid sequence: CASSLSSGGLSYNEQFF.